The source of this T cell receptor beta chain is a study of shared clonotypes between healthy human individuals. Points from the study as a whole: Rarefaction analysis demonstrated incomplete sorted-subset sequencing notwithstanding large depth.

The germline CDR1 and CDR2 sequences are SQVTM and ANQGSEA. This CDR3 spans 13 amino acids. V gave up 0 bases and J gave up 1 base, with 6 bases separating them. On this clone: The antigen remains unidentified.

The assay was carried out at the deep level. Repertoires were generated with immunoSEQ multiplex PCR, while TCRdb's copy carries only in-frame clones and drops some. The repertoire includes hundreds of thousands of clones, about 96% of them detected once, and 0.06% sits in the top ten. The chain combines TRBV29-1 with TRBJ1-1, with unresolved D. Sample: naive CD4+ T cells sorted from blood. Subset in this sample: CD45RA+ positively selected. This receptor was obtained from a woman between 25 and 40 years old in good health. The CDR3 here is CSVEDFGNTEAFF. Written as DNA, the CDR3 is TGCAGCGTTGAAGATTTTGGGAACACTGAAGCTTTCTTT.